A selection of T cell receptor beta chains follows, all from one sample in a study of glioma-infiltrating T cells after dendritic cell vaccination. Only in-frame clones appear in the TCRdb table, and some are missing; sequencing was by immunoSEQ multiplex PCR. This sample carries about 32,000 clones, roughly nine tenths of them seen once, and the ten largest clones take less than 2.5%. The sequenced sample was blood, obtained before dendritic cell vaccination. The receptors here all came from a human donor with glioblastoma. Both conserved end residues are part of each CDR3. The D gene is left open where the match is weak. The size of a clone is reported for some rows only, either as once, few or many, or as a class for expanded clones.

CDR3: CASSLPGQGIYEQYF
DNA: TGTGCCAGCAGCCTACCGGGACAGGGTATCTACGAGCAGTACTTC
J: TRBJ2-7
D: TRBD1
size: once
V: TRBV27

CDR3: CASSVDRVSEKLFF
DNA: TGTGCCAGCAGCGTGGACAGGGTGAGCGAAAAACTGTTTTTT
J: TRBJ1-4
D: TRBD1
size: .
V: TRBV9

CDR3: CASTPGRTYQTQYF
DNA: TGTGCCAGCACCCCCGGTCGGACATACCAGACCCAGTACTTC
J: TRBJ2-5
D: .
size: .
V: TRBV13

CDR3: CASSIGDSNSPLHF
DNA: TGTGCCAGTAGTATTGGGGACAGTAATTCCCCCCTCCACTTT
J: TRBJ1-6
D: TRBD1
size: .
V: TRBV19

CDR3: CASSLGLTSGGVGETQYF
DNA: TGTGCCAGCAGCTTAGGCCTGACTAGCGGGGGGGTTGGGGAGACCCAGTACTTC
J: TRBJ2-5
D: TRBD2
size: .
V: TRBV11-2

CDR3: CASSLWGQIGQPQHF
DNA: TGTGCCAGCAGTCTGTGGGGGCAGATCGGTCAGCCCCAGCATTTT
J: TRBJ1-5
D: .
size: .
V: TRBV6-1

CDR3: CASSLGGRGNSGANVLTF
DNA: TGTGCCAGCAGCTTAGGGGGACGGGGGAACTCTGGGGCCAACGTCCTGACTTTC
J: TRBJ2-6
D: .
size: .
V: TRBV11-2

CDR3: CASSEASGDQETQYF
DNA: TGTGCCAGTAGTGAGGCTAGCGGGGACCAAGAGACCCAGTACTTC
J: TRBJ2-5
D: TRBD2
size: .
V: TRBV19

CDR3: CASGWTGGYEQYF
DNA: TGCGCCAGCGGCTGGACAGGGGGCTACGAGCAGTACTTC
J: TRBJ2-7
D: TRBD1
size: .
V: TRBV5-1

CDR3: CAWSASASYNEQFF
DNA: TGTGCCTGGAGTGCTAGTGCCTCCTACAATGAGCAGTTCTTC
J: TRBJ2-1
D: .
size: .
V: TRBV30

CDR3: CASTERDRGGSPLHF
DNA: TGTGCCAGTACTGAAAGGGACAGGGGAGGTTCACCCCTCCACTTT
J: TRBJ1-6
D: TRBD1
size: .
V: TRBV6-4

CDR3: CASSPPVGGRAAYGYTF
DNA: TGTGCCAGCTCACCACCAGTCGGGGGTCGGGCGGCCTATGGCTACACCTTC
J: TRBJ1-2
D: .
size: once
V: TRBV18

CDR3: CASRSQGAGGYTF
DNA: TGTGCCAGCAGATCACAGGGGGCGGGTGGCTACACCTTC
J: TRBJ1-2
D: TRBD1
size: .
V: TRBV5-4

CDR3: CASSEIRGGQYF
DNA: TGTGCCAGCAGTGAGATAAGAGGCGGGCAGTACTTC
J: TRBJ2-7
D: .
size: .
V: TRBV25-1

CDR3: CASQGLAATSTDTQYF
DNA: TGTGCCAGCCAGGGACTAGCGGCAACGAGCACAGATACGCAGTATTTT
J: TRBJ2-3
D: TRBD2
size: .
V: TRBV2

CDR3: CASSLDRGALPLHF
DNA: TGCGCCAGCAGCCTCGACAGGGGCGCGCTCCCCCTCCACTTT
J: TRBJ1-6
D: TRBD1
size: few
V: TRBV5-1

CDR3: CASRRPGGLNSPLHF
DNA: TGTGCCAGCAGACGCCCGGGAGGGTTGAATTCACCCCTCCACTTT
J: TRBJ1-6
D: .
size: .
V: TRBV11-2

CDR3: CASIEKRTYNSPLHF
DNA: TGTGCCAGCATCGAAAAGCGGACCTATAATTCCCCCCTCCACTTT
J: TRBJ1-6
D: .
size: .
V: TRBV6-1

CDR3: CASSLEGPGYNEQFF
DNA: TGCGCCAGCAGCTTGGAGGGGCCTGGCTACAATGAGCAGTTCTTC
J: TRBJ2-1
D: .
size: .
V: TRBV5-1

CDR3: CASSSLGTASSGANVLTF
DNA: TGTGCCAGCAGCTCGTTAGGGACAGCGTCCTCTGGGGCCAACGTCCTGACTTTC
J: TRBJ2-6
D: .
size: .
V: TRBV21-1

CDR3: CASSLDAEETQYF
DNA: TGTGCCAGCAGCTTAGATGCAGAAGAGACCCAGTACTTC
J: TRBJ2-5
D: .
size: .
V: TRBV7-9

CDR3: CASSLVVGRGSGANVLTF
DNA: TGTGCCAGCAGCTTGGTGGTGGGGCGCGGCTCTGGGGCCAACGTCCTGACTTTC
J: TRBJ2-6
D: .
size: .
V: TRBV7-2

CDR3: CASTPDRAGNTIYF
DNA: TGCGCCAGCACTCCGGACAGGGCTGGAAACACCATATATTTT
J: TRBJ1-3
D: TRBD1
size: .
V: TRBV5-1

CDR3: CASSFGQGAWQPQHF
DNA: TGTGCCAGCAGCTTCGGACAGGGGGCTTGGCAGCCCCAGCATTTT
J: TRBJ1-5
D: TRBD1
size: once
V: TRBV7-8

CDR3: CANSGTGGKGTEAFF
DNA: TGTGCCAACAGCGGAACAGGGGGCAAGGGCACTGAAGCTTTCTTT
J: TRBJ1-1
D: TRBD1
size: .
V: TRBV7-9

CDR3: CASSGDSRQAFF
DNA: TGTGCCAGCAGCGGGGACAGCAGACAAGCTTTCTTT
J: TRBJ1-1
D: TRBD1
size: .
V: TRBV7-9

CDR3: CASSLAPGQDQPQHF
DNA: TGTGCCAGCAGCTTAGCTCCGGGACAGGATCAGCCCCAGCATTTT
J: TRBJ1-5
D: TRBD1
size: .
V: TRBV7-9

CDR3: CATSRDGRGTYEQYF
DNA: TGTGCCACCAGCAGGGATGGCAGGGGGACCTACGAGCAGTACTTC
J: TRBJ2-7
D: TRBD1
size: .
V: TRBV15

CDR3: CASSRSRRVNTEAFF
DNA: TGTGCCAGTAGTAGATCGAGGAGGGTGAACACTGAAGCTTTCTTT
J: TRBJ1-1
D: .
size: few
V: TRBV19

CDR3: CASSIDMPEYQETQYF
DNA: TGCGCCAGCAGCATTGATATGCCGGAGTACCAAGAGACCCAGTACTTC
J: TRBJ2-5
D: .
size: .
V: TRBV5-1

CDR3: CASSLGTGKEKLFF
DNA: TGCGCCAGCAGCTTAGGAACAGGAAAGGAAAAACTGTTTTTT
J: TRBJ1-4
D: .
size: .
V: TRBV5-1

CDR3: CASSIWGSGGETQYF
DNA: TGTGCCAGTAGTATTTGGGGATCCGGAGGCGAGACCCAGTACTTC
J: TRBJ2-5
D: .
size: .
V: TRBV19

CDR3: CASSQEIWQQYF
DNA: TGTGCCAGCAGCCAAGAGATCTGGCAGCAGTACTTC
J: TRBJ2-7
D: .
size: .
V: TRBV14

CDR3: CASRAGDRANEQFF
DNA: TGTGCCAGCAGGGCAGGGGACAGAGCCAATGAGCAGTTCTTC
J: TRBJ2-1
D: TRBD1
size: .
V: TRBV6-6

CDR3: CASSSATGGFDHGYTF
DNA: TGTGCCAGCAGTTCCGCGACAGGGGGCTTCGATCATGGCTACACCTTC
J: TRBJ1-2
D: TRBD1
size: .
V: TRBV6-5

CDR3: CSVEGLNRNYGYTF
DNA: TGCAGCGTTGAGGGACTTAACAGAAACTATGGCTACACCTTC
J: TRBJ1-2
D: .
size: once
V: TRBV29-1

CDR3: CAWSGGDADTQYF
DNA: TGTGCCTGGAGCGGGGGGGATGCAGATACGCAGTATTTT
J: TRBJ2-3
D: TRBD2
size: .
V: TRBV30

CDR3: CASSSSRAGYTF
DNA: TGTGCCAGCAGCTCTTCCAGGGCTGGCTACACCTTC
J: TRBJ1-2
D: .
size: .
V: TRBV11-2

CDR3: CASRLGGAGANVLTF
DNA: TGTGCCAGCAGATTAGGGGGCGCTGGGGCCAACGTCCTGACTTTC
J: TRBJ2-6
D: TRBD1
size: .
V: TRBV7-9

CDR3: CASSLRDNPGEYF
DNA: TGTGCCAGCAGCTTGCGGGATAATCCGGGGGAGTACTTC
J: TRBJ2-7
D: .
size: .
V: TRBV5-4

CDR3: CASSKGDSNNYGYTF
DNA: TGTGCCAGCAGCAAAGGGGACAGCAACAACTATGGCTACACCTTC
J: TRBJ1-2
D: TRBD1
size: .
V: TRBV5-7

CDR3: CASSLIAGVVGETQYF
DNA: TGCGCCAGCAGCTTGATAGCGGGGGTGGTTGGAGAGACCCAGTACTTC
J: TRBJ2-5
D: TRBD2
size: .
V: TRBV5-1

CDR3: CASSDAGTMNTEAFF
DNA: TGTGCCAGCAGTGACGCAGGTACCATGAACACTGAAGCTTTCTTT
J: TRBJ1-1
D: .
size: .
V: TRBV2

CDR3: CASSVNKNTEAFF
DNA: TGTGCCAGCAGTGTAAACAAGAACACTGAAGCTTTCTTT
J: TRBJ1-1
D: .
size: .
V: TRBV6-1

CDR3: CASSSGIMNTEAFF
DNA: TGTGCCAGCAGCTCAGGAATAATGAACACTGAAGCTTTCTTT
J: TRBJ1-1
D: .
size: .
V: TRBV7-2

CDR3: CASSEAWMRDTQYF
DNA: TGTGCCAGCAGTGAAGCGTGGATGCGGGATACGCAGTATTTT
J: TRBJ2-3
D: .
size: .
V: TRBV6-1

CDR3: CASSFNVGGGETQYF
DNA: TGTGCCAGCAGCTTTAATGTGGGGGGTGGGGAGACCCAGTACTTC
J: TRBJ2-5
D: .
size: once
V: TRBV11-2

CDR3: CASSLATGPGELFF
DNA: TGCGCCAGCAGCTTGGCAACAGGGCCCGGGGAGCTGTTTTTT
J: TRBJ2-2
D: .
size: .
V: TRBV5-1

CDR3: CAISDYQGAYEQYF
DNA: TGTGCCATCAGTGATTACCAGGGGGCCTACGAGCAGTACTTC
J: TRBJ2-7
D: TRBD1
size: .
V: TRBV10-3

CDR3: CASSYTSGGVTDTQYF
DNA: TGTGCCAGCAGTTATACTAGCGGGGGTGTCACAGATACGCAGTATTTT
J: TRBJ2-3
D: TRBD2
size: .
V: TRBV6-5

CDR3: CASSLAPGGGAYGYTF
DNA: TGTGCCAGCAGCTTGGCTCCCGGTGGGGGCGCTTATGGCTACACCTTC
J: TRBJ1-2
D: .
size: once
V: TRBV5-5

CDR3: CASSMAGAPSGYTF
DNA: TGTGCCAGTAGTATGGCTGGAGCCCCTAGCGGCTACACCTTC
J: TRBJ1-2
D: .
size: .
V: TRBV19

CDR3: CASRPQGSRSGELFF
DNA: TGTGCCAGCAGGCCACAGGGGTCTCGTTCCGGGGAGCTGTTTTTT
J: TRBJ2-2
D: TRBD1
size: .
V: TRBV6-5

CDR3: CASSIGGVASGYNEQFF
DNA: TGTGCCAGCAGCATTGGCGGTGTAGCTAGCGGTTACAATGAGCAGTTCTTC
J: TRBJ2-1
D: TRBD2
size: once
V: TRBV5-4

CDR3: CASSLSLAKNIQYF
DNA: TGTGCCAGCAGCTTATCCCTAGCCAAAAACATTCAGTACTTC
J: TRBJ2-4
D: .
size: .
V: TRBV7-8

CDR3: CAISESTVGSKQHF
DNA: TGTGCCATCAGTGAGTCGACAGTGGGTTCCAAGCAGCACTTC
J: TRBJ2-7
D: .
size: .
V: TRBV10-3

CDR3: CASSEARTAYGYTF
DNA: TGTGCCAGCAGTGAAGCGCGGACAGCCTATGGCTACACCTTC
J: TRBJ1-2
D: .
size: .
V: TRBV2

CDR3: CAISDPGLAGFGEQFF
DNA: TGTGCCATCAGTGACCCGGGACTAGCGGGATTTGGTGAGCAGTTCTTC
J: TRBJ2-1
D: TRBD2
size: .
V: TRBV10-3

CDR3: CASTRQEEGRNYGYTF
DNA: TGTGCCAGCACCCGGCAGGAGGAGGGGAGGAACTATGGCTACACCTTC
J: TRBJ1-2
D: .
size: .
V: TRBV2

CDR3: CASSLAAGRETQYF
DNA: TGCGCCAGCAGCTTGGCTGCAGGGAGGGAGACCCAGTACTTC
J: TRBJ2-5
D: .
size: few
V: TRBV5-1